This T cell receptor beta chain was identified during a study of human T cells and chemical hapten exposure. From the RACE reads, TCRdb called clonotypes with MiXCR, one entry per CDR3 protein. The table lists some 400,000 distinct CDR3 sequences, approximately 5.1% of them singletons. Described time point: patch test 1, 2 weeks after DPC sensitization. Treatment denoted: therapeutic diphenylcyclopropenone sensitization with weekly scalp DPC. Unfractionated whole blood served as the source for total RNA extraction. This clonotype was detected a few times. The antigen remains unidentified. Findings and caveats of the study: Unchanged with DPC sensitization were TCRs above 1 in 1000 frequency. Expanded TCRs clustered into significantly more large CDR3 similarity groups than controls, the analysis revealed.

Sequences were derived from whole blood, sampled in connection with sensitization to the hapten diphenylcyclopropenone (DPC). The receptor comes from a woman aged 50 to 65 with alopecia areata. Some clones in this sample may be carry-over from other donors' samples.

The DNA for the CDR3 is TGTGCCTGGAGACAGGGGTTCTCTGAAGCTTTCTTT. As protein: CAWRQGFSEAFF. The chain is built from TRBV30 and TRBJ1-1; TRBD1 matches at 7 bases. V was clipped by 3 bases and J by 6 bases; unmatched bases: 4. Looked up from germline, CDR1 is GTSNPN and CDR2 is SVGIG (reference sequence). The CDR3 is made up of 12 amino acids. Complete variable domain (other parts from reference TRBV30 and TRBJ1-1): SQTIHQWPATLVQPVGSPLSLECTVEGTSNPNLYWYRQAAGRGLQLLFYSVGIGQISSEVPQNLSASRPQDRQFILSSKKLLLSDSGFYLCAWRQGFSEAFFGQGTRLTVV.